These 7 T cell receptor beta chains were all obtained from the same sample, sequenced in a study of cytomegalovirus exposure and HLA in healthy donors (dated by TCRdb to about 2017). The method was the immunoSEQ multiplex PCR assay. The multiplex PCR relied on a mix of 60 forward primers for TCR Vbeta segments and 13 reverse primers for TCR Jbeta segments. TCRdb re-hosts the immuneACCESS table, in-frame sequences only. Its copies lack some clones; in the studies checked, an unresolved V gene accounts for under half of them, and the cause for the rest is not known. Counted in this sample were about 130,000 clones; under 80% of them appeared once. The ten top clones hold roughly 4.5% of the sample. The sequenced material came from PBMCs. These receptors were taken from a man aged 18 to 30 in good health and CMV-seropositive.

This chain joins TRBV5-1 and TRBJ1-2, with D unclear. In germline, CDR1 is SGHRS, CDR2 YFSETQ. The ends were cut back, 0 bases at V and 4 bases at J, with 13 bases in the middle. The CDR3 totals 15 residues. CDR3 residues: CASSLVRGGSYGYTF. CDR3 bases: TGCGCCAGCAGCTTGGTCCGAGGTGGGTCCTATGGCTACACCTTC.

This chain connects TRBV7-2 to TRBJ2-3; no clear D. CDR1 is SGHTA, CDR2 FQGNSA, per germline. V gave up 3 bases and J gave up 2 bases, with 9 bases separating them. The CDR3 runs 14 residues. This chain's CDR3 is CASSLSLPTDTQYF. The CDR3 nucleotides are TGTGCCAGCAGCTTGAGCCTACCCACAGATACGCAGTATTTT.

This clone was detected a few times. Distinct nucleotide sequences in the sample also encode this CDR3. The V and J genes are TRBV7-2 and TRBJ2-3; D not resolved. Trimming pared 4 bases from V and 2 bases from J, leaving 4 bases between. Germline values: CDR1 SGHTA, CDR2 FQGNSA. There are 12 residues in the CDR3. Written as DNA, the CDR3 is TGTGCCAGCAGCTCCTCCACAGATACGCAGTATTTT. This encodes CASSSSTDTQYF.

The table lists this clone with a few counts. This sequence joins TRBV19 and TRBJ1-5; D call uncertain. Germline lookup yields CDR1 LNHDA and CDR2 SQIVND (reference sequence). Deletions cut 7 bases from V and 6 bases from J, with 10 bases between. The CDR3 runs 12 residues. CDR3 region: CASIFSCQPQHF. The CDR3 DNA follows: TGTGCCAGTATCTTCAGTTGTCAGCCCCAGCATTTT.

The chain joins TRBV4-1 to TRBJ1-5; D gene unclear. V dropped 5 bases and J dropped 0 bases, with 11 bases sitting between them. The CDR3 totals 15 residues. Per germline, CDR1 MGHRA and CDR2 YSYEKL. CDR3 in amino acids: CASSVGEDSNQPQHF. The CDR3 bases are TGCGCCAGCAGCGTAGGAGAGGATAGCAATCAGCCCCAGCATTTT.

This clone was picked up a small number of times. This chain links TRBV13 with TRBJ2-1; 9 bases fit TRBD2. V lost 3 bases to trimming and J lost 8 bases; unmatched junction nucleotides: 8. The CDR3 totals 15 residues. Germline loops: CDR1 PRHDT, CDR2 FYEKMQ (reference sequence). CDR3 sequence reads: CASSFPRGGIYEQFF. Here the CDR3 DNA reads TGTGCCAGCAGCTTTCCGCGGGGGGGCATATATGAGCAGTTCTTC.

The gene calls are TRBV5-1 and TRBJ1-2; 10 nucleotides agree with TRBD1. This CDR3 spans 15 amino acids. V was pared by 4 bases and J by 5 bases, with 8 bases of the junction left unmatched. The germline CDR1 and CDR2 sequences are SGHRS and YFSETQ. The CDR3 nucleotides read TGCGCCAGCAGCCTAGGGACAGGGGTAGAATATGGCTACACCTTC. Its translation is CASSLGTGVEYGYTF.